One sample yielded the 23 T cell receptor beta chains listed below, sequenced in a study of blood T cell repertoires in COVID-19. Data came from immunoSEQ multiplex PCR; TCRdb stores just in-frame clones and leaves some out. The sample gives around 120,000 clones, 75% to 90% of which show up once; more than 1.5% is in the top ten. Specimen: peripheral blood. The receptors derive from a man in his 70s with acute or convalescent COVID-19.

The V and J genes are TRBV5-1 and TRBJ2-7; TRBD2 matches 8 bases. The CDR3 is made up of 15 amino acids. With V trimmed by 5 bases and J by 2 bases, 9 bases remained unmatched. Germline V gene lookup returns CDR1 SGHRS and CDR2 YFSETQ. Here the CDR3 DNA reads TGCGCCAGCAGGTCTTCACTAGCGGCAACCTACGAGCAGTACTTC. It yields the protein CASRSSLAATYEQYF.

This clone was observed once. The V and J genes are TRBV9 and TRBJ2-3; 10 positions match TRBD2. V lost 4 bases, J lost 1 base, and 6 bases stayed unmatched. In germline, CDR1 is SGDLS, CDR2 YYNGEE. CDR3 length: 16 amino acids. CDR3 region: CASSPRGTSGTDTQYF. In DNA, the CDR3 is TGTGCCAGCAGCCCCCGCGGGACTAGCGGCACAGATACGCAGTATTTT.

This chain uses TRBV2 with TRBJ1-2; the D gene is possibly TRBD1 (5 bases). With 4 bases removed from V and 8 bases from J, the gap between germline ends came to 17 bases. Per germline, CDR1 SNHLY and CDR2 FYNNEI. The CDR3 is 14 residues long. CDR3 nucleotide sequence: TGTGCCAGCAGTGGGGGGGTCGGGGCTGTCGGCTACACCTTC. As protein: CASSGGVGAVGYTF.

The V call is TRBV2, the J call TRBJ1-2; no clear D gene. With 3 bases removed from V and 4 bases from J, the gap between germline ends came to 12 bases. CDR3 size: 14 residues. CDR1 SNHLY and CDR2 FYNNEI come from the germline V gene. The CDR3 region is CASSERLRSYGYTF. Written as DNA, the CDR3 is TGTGCCAGCAGTGAGCGGCTTAGAAGCTATGGCTACACCTTC.

The CDR3 loop reads CASSIGLAGPTEQFF. For the CDR3, the DNA is TGTGCCAGCAGCATAGGACTAGCGGGGCCGACGGAGCAGTTCTTC. The chain is built from TRBV11-3 and TRBJ2-1; 12 bases match TRBD2. The length of the CDR3 is 15 residues. J was trimmed by 10 bases and V by 5 bases; bases with no gene match: 9. Germline loops: CDR1 SGHNT, CDR2 YENEEA.

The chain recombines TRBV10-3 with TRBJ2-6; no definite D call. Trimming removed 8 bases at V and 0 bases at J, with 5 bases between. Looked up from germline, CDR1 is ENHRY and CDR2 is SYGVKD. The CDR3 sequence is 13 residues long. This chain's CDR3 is CAILSSGANVLTF. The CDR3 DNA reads TGTGCCATCCTTTCCTCTGGGGCCAACGTCCTGACTTTC.

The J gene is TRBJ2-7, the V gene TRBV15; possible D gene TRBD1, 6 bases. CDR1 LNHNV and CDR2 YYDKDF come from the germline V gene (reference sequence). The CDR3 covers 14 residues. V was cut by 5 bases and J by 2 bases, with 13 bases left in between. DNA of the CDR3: TGTGCCACCAGCCCGTTCGACAGGACCTACGAGCAGTACTTC. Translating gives CATSPFDRTYEQYF.

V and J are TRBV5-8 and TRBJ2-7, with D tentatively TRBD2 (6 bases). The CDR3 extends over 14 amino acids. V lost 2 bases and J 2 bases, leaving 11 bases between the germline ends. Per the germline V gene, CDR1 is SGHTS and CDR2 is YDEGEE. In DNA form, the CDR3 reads TGTGCCAGCAGCTTTCGGGGGACGACCTACGAGCAGTACTTC. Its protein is CASSFRGTTYEQYF.

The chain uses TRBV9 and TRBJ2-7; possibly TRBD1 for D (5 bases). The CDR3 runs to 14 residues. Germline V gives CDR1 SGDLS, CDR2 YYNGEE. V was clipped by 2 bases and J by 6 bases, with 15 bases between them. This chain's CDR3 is CASSVLGDNGEQYF. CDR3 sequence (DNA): TGTGCCAGCAGCGTTTTAGGGGATAATGGCGAGCAGTACTTC. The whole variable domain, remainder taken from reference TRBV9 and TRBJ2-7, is DSGVTQTPKHLITATGQRVTLRCSPRSGDLSVYWYQQSLDQGLQFLIQYYNGEERAKGNILERFSAQQFPDLHSELNLSSLELGDSALYFCASSVLGDNGEQYFGPGTRLTVT.

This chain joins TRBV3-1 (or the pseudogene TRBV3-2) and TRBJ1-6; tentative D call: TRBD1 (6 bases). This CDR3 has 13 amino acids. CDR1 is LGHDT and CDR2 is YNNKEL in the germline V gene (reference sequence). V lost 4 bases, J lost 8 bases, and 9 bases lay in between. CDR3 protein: CASSRKGDSPLHF. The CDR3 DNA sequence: TGTGCCAGCAGCCGAAAGGGGGATTCACCCCTCCACTTT.

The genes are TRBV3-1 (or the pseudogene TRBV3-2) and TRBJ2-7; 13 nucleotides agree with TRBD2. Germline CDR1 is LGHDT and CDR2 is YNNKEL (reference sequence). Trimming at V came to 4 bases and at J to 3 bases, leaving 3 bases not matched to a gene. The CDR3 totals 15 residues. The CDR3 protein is CASSRGTSGNYEQYF. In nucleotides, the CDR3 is TGTGCCAGCAGCCGCGGGACTAGCGGGAACTACGAGCAGTACTTC.

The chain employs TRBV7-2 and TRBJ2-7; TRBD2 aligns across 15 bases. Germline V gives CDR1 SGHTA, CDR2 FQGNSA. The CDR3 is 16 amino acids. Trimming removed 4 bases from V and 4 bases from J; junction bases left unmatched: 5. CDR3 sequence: CASSSAGTSGGYEQYF. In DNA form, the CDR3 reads TGTGCCAGCAGCTCCGCCGGGACTAGCGGGGGGTACGAGCAGTACTTC. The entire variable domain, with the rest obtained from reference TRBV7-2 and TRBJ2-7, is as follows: GAGVSQSPSNKVTEKGKDVELRCDPISGHTALYWYRQSLGQGLEFLIYFQGNSAPDKSGLPSDRFSAERTGGSVSTLTIQRTQQEDSAVYLCASSSAGTSGGYEQYFGPGTRLTVT.

In DNA, the CDR3 is TGTGCCAGCAGCTATACCTCAGGGGGCGGGTATGGCTACACCTTC. This codes for CASSYTSGGGYGYTF. The chain recombines TRBV7-2 with TRBJ1-2, with 8 bases fitting TRBD1. This CDR3 has 15 amino acids. Germline assignment: CDR1 SGHTA and CDR2 FQGNSA. The V and J ends lost 4 bases and 5 bases, in that order; junction bases with no gene match: 9.

The CDR3 DNA reads as TGTGCCAGCATCGGACAGGGACAACAGCCCCAGCATTTT. It specifies CASIGQGQQPQHF. The rearrangement joins TRBV5-5 to TRBJ1-5, with 8 bases fitting TRBD1. Germline V lookup: CDR1 SGHKS, CDR2 YYEKEE (reference sequence). The CDR3 totals 13 residues. The junction had 6 bases not matched to a gene; V was cut back by 6 bases and J by 7 bases.

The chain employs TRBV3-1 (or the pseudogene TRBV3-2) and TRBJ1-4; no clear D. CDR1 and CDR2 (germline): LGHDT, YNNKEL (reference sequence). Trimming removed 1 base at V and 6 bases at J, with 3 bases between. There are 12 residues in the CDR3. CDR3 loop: CASSQVDEKLFF. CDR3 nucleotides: TGTGCCAGCAGCCAAGTCGATGAAAAACTGTTTTTT.

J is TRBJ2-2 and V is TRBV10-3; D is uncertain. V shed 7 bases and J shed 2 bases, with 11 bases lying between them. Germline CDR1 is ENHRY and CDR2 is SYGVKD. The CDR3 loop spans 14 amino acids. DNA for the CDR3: TGTGCCATCACCACGCGTGGTAACACCGGGGAGCTGTTTTTT. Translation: CAITTRGNTGELFF.

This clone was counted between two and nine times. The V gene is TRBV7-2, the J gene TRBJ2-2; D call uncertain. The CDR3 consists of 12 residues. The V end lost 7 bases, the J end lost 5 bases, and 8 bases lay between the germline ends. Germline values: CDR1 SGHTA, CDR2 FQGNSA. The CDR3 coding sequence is TGTGCCAGCACCCTAGAGACCGGGGAGCTGTTTTTT. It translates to CASTLETGELFF.

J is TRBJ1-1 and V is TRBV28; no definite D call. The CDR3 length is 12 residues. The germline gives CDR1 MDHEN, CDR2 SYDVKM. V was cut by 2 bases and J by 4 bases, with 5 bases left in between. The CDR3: CASSLEATEAFF. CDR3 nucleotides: TGTGCCAGCAGTTTAGAGGCCACTGAAGCTTTCTTT.

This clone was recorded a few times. The CDR3 spells CARIGSGGNYEQYF. The CDR3 DNA reads as TGTGCCAGAATAGGGTCAGGGGGCAACTACGAGCAGTACTTC. The chain is built from TRBV5-3 and TRBJ2-7; TRBD1 matches at 8 bases. TRBV5-3 is assigned to the ORF class and has an uncertain function. This CDR3 has 14 residues. V shed 6 bases and J 3 bases; nucleotides not matched to a gene: 8.

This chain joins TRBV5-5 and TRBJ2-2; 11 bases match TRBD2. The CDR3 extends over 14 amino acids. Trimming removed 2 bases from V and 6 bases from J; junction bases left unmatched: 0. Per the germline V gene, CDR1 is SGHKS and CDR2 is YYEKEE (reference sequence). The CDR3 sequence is CASSFSGGAGELFF. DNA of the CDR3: TGTGCCAGCAGCTTTAGCGGGGGGGCCGGGGAGCTGTTTTTT.

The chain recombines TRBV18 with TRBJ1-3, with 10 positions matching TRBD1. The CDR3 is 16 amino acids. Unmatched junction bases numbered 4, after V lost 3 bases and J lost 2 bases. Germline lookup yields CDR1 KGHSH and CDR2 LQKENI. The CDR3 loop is CASSPKGTGAGNTIYF. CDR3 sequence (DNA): TGTGCCAGCTCACCGAAAGGGACAGGGGCTGGAAACACCATATATTTT. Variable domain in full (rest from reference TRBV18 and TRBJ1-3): NAGVMQNPRHLVRRRGQEARLRCSPMKGHSHVYWYRQLPEEGLKFMVYLQKENIIDESGMPKERFSAEFPKEGPSILRIQQVVRGDSAAYFCASSPKGTGAGNTIYFGEGSWLTVV.

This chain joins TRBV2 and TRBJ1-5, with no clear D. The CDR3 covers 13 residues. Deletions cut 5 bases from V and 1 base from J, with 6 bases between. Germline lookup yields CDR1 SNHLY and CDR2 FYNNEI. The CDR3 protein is CASSLPSNQPQHF. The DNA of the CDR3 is TGTGCCAGCAGTCTACCCAGCAATCAGCCCCAGCATTTT.

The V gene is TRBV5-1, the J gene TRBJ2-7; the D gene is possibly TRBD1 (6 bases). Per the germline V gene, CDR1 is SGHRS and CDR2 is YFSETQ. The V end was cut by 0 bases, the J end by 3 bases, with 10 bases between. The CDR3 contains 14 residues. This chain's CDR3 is CASSLALQGYEQYF. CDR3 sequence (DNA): TGCGCCAGCAGCTTGGCGTTACAGGGCTACGAGCAGTACTTC.